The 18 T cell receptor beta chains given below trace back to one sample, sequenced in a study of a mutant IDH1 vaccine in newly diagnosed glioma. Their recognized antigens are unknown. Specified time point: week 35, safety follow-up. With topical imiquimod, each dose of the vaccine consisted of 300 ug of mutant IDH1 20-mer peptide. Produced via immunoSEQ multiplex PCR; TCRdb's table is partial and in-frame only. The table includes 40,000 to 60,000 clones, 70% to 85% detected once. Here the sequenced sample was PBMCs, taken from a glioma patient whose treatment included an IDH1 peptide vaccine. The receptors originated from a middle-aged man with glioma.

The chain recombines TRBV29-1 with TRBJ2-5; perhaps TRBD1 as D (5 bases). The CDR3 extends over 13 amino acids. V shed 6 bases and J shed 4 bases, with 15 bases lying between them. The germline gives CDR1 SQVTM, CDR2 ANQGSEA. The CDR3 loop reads CSVTGPGAETQYF. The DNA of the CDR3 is TGCAGCGTCACAGGACCCGGAGCAGAGACCCAGTACTTC.

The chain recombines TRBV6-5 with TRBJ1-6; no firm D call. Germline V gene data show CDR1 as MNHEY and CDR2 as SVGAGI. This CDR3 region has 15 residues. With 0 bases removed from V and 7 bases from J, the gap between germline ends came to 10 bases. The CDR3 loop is CASSYSGGQNSPLHF. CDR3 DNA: TGTGCCAGCAGTTACTCAGGCGGTCAAAATTCACCCCTCCACTTT.

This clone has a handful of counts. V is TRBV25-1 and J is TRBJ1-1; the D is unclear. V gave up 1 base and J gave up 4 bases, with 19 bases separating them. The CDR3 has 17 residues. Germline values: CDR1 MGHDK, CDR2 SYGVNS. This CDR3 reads CASSEFDWEGSATEAFF. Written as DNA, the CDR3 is TGTGCCAGCAGTGAATTTGACTGGGAAGGGTCGGCCACTGAAGCTTTCTTT.

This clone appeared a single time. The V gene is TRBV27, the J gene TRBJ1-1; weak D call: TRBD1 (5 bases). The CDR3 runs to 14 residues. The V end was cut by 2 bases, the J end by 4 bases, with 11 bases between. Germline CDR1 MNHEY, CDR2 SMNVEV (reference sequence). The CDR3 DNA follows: TGTGCCAGCAGTTTAGGGGGTGGGAGCACTGAAGCTTTCTTT. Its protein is CASSLGGGSTEAFF.

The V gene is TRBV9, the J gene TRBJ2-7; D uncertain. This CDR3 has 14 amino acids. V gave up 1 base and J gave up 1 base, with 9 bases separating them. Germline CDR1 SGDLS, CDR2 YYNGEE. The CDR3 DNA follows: TGTGCCAGCAGCGTAAAGGGAACTTCCTACGAGCAGTACTTC. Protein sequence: CASSVKGTSYEQYF.

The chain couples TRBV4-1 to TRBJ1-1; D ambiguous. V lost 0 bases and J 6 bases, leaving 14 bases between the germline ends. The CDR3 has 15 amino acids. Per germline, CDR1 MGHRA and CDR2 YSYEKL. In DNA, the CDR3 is TGCGCCAGCAGCCAAGAGAACCGAATAAGCGCTGAAGCTTTCTTT. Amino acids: CASSQENRISAEAFF.

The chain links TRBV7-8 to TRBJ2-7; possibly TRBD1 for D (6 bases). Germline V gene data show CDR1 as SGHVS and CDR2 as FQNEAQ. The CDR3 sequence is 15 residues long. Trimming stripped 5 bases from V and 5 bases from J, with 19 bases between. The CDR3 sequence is CASSVRDNLGHEQYF. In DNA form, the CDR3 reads TGTGCCAGCAGCGTCCGGGACAACTTAGGCCACGAGCAGTACTTC.

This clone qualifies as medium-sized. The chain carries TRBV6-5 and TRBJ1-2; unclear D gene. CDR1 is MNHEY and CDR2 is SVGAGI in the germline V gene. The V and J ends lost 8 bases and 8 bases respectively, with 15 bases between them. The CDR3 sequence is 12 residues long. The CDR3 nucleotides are TGTGCCAGCGCCTCCTCGGGGAAAGGCTACACCTTC. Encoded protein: CASASSGKGYTF.

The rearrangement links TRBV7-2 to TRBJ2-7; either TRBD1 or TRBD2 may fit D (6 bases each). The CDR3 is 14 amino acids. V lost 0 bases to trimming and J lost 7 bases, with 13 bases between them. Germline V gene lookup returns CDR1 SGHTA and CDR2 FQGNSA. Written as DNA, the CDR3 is TGTGCCAGCAGCTTAGCGGGGGGCCTTAGGGAGCAGTACTTC. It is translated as CASSLAGGLREQYF.

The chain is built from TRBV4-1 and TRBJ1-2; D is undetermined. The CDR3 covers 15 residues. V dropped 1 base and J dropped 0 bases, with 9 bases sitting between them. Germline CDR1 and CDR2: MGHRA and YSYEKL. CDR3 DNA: TGCGCCAGCAGCCAAGGTACATCCCCTAACTATGGCTACACCTTC. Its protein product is CASSQGTSPNYGYTF.

CDR3 DNA: TGTGCCACCAGCCTACCGGGACAGGGGGCTCGAGGCTACACCTTC. Its translation is CATSLPGQGARGYTF. The rearrangement uses TRBV15 and TRBJ1-2, with TRBD1 matching 12 bases. Germline trimming cut 5 bases from V and 8 bases from J; bases unmatched to any gene: 9. From germline, CDR1 is LNHNV and CDR2 YYDKDF (reference sequence). The CDR3 is 15 amino acids.

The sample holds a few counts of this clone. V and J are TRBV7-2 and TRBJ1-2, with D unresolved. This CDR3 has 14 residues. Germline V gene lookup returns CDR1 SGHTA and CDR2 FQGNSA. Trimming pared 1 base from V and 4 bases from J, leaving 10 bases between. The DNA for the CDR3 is TGTGCCAGCAGCTTAGGATTTAAGGGCTATGGCTACACCTTC. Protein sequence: CASSLGFKGYGYTF.

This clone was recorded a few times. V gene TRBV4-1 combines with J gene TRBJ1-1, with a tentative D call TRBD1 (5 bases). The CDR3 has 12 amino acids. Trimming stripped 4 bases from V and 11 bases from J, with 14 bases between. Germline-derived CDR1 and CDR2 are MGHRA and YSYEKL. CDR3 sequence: CASSPPGPGAFF. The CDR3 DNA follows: TGCGCCAGCAGCCCCCCGGGACCTGGGGCTTTCTTT.

The CDR3 loop is CASSPQGEYQPQHF. CDR3 coding DNA: TGTGCCAGCAGCCCTCAGGGGGAATATCAGCCCCAGCATTTT. J is TRBJ1-5 and V is TRBV7-8; TRBD1 agrees at 7 bases. CDR1 SGHVS and CDR2 FQNEAQ come from the germline V gene. Trimming took 5 bases from V and 5 from J; bases not matched to a gene: 6. CDR3 length: 14 residues.

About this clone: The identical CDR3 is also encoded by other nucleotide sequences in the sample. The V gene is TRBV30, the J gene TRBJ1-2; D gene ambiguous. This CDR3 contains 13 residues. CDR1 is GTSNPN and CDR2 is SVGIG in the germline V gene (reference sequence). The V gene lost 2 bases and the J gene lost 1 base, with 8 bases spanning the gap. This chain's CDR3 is CAWSLGINYGYTF. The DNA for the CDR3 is TGTGCCTGGAGTCTGGGAATTAACTATGGCTACACCTTC.

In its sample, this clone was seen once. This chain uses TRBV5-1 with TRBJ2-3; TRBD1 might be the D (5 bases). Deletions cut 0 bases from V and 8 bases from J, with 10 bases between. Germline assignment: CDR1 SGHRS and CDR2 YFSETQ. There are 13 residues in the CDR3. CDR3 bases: TGCGCCAGCAGCTTGGAGGCCCAGGGTACGCAGTATTTT. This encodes CASSLEAQGTQYF.

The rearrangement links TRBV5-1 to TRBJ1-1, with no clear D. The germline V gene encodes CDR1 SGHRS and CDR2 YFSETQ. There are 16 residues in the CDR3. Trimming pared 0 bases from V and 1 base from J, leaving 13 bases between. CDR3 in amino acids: CASSLDVVLGNTEAFF. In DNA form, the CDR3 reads TGCGCCAGCAGCTTGGACGTGGTTCTAGGGAACACTGAAGCTTTCTTT.

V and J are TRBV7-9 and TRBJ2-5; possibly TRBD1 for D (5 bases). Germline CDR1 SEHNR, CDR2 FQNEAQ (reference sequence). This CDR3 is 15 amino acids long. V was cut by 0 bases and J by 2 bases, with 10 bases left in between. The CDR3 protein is CASSLAATEQETQYF. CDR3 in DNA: TGTGCCAGCAGCTTAGCCGCGACAGAACAAGAGACCCAGTACTTC.